A selection of T cell receptor beta chains follows, all from one sample in a study of PD-1 blockade in classical Hodgkin lymphoma. Produced via immunoSEQ multiplex PCR; TCRdb's table is partial and in-frame only. The sample yields tens of thousands of clones, 90% seen once. Specimen: peripheral blood mononuclear cells (PBMCs), collected before the fourth cycle of nivolumab. The receptors were sampled from a human donor with classical Hodgkin lymphoma. The CDR3 runs from the conserved cysteine through the conserved F or W. The D gene is left open where the match is weak. Rows give clone size only sometimes, using once, few, many, or a class for an expanded clone.

.	TRBJ1-1	TRBV9	TRBD1	TGTGCCAGCAGCGCCTTGCAGGGGGCCGCTTTCTTT	CASSALQGAAFF
once	TRBJ2-6	TRBV6-5	.	TGTGCCAGCAGTTACCGATTAGCTGGGGCCAACGTCCTGACTTTC	CASSYRLAGANVLTF
few	TRBJ2-2	TRBV5-4	.	TGTGCCAGCAGCTGGAAATCCGGGGAGCTGTTTTTT	CASSWKSGELFF
.	TRBJ1-3	TRBV19	.	TGTGCCAGTAGCCAACACAGCAGCTCTGGAAACACCATATATTTT	CASSQHSSSGNTIYF
.	TRBJ1-1	TRBV9	TRBD1	TGTGCCAGCAGCACAGGGGGGGCGGTTGAAGCTTTCTTT	CASSTGGAVEAFF
.	TRBJ1-2	TRBV29-1	.	TGCAGCGTTGAACACACTCAGGGGAACTATGGCTACACCTTC	CSVEHTQGNYGYTF
.	TRBJ2-7	TRBV10-2	TRBD1	TGCGCCAGCAGTTTACCGGGACAGGGGGACGAGCAGTACTTC	CASSLPGQGDEQYF
.	TRBJ2-2	TRBV7-2	TRBD1	TGTGCCAGCAGCTTACCCGGACAGGTGGAGTCGGGGGAGCTGTTTTTT	CASSLPGQVESGELFF
.	TRBJ1-5	TRBV6-5	.	TGTGCCAGCAGTTACTCAATGGGGAGTCAGCCCCAGCATTTT	CASSYSMGSQPQHF
.	TRBJ1-5	TRBV9	.	TGTGCCAGCAGCGTGACAGGAAATAGCAATCAGCCCCAGCATTTT	CASSVTGNSNQPQHF
.	TRBJ1-2	TRBV30	.	TGTGCCTGGAGTGTACTGGCCGGGTGGGACTATGGCTACACCTTC	CAWSVLAGWDYGYTF
.	TRBJ1-2	TRBV19	.	TGTGCCAGTAGTATGGAGGGACCGTTCTATGGCTACACCTTC	CASSMEGPFYGYTF
.	TRBJ1-2	TRBV30	.	TGTGCCTGGAAGAACCTGGAGGACTTGTTTAACTATGGCTACACCTTC	CAWKNLEDLFNYGYTF
.	TRBJ2-3	TRBV6-1	.	TGTGCCAGCAGTATGGGGTTTATGACGCAGTATTTT	CASSMGFMTQYF
.	TRBJ2-5	TRBV6-5	.	TGTGCCAGCAGCCGTAGTATCGATGGGACCCAGTACTTC	CASSRSIDGTQYF
few	TRBJ1-2	TRBV28	.	TGTGCCAGCAGTGGCACAGGGACGTACTATGGCTACACCTTC	CASSGTGTYYGYTF
.	TRBJ2-7	TRBV6-5	.	TGTGCCAGCAGTTACGGCCCAGTCACCTACGAGCAGTACTTC	CASSYGPVTYEQYF
.	TRBJ2-6	TRBV4-1	.	TGCGCCAGCAGCCCCAAAGAATCTGGGGCCAACGTCCTGACTTTC	CASSPKESGANVLTF
.	TRBJ2-2	TRBV7-9	.	TGTGCCAGCAGCTATGGACAGATCTACACCGGGGAGCTGTTTTTT	CASSYGQIYTGELFF
.	TRBJ2-7	TRBV18	.	TGTGCCAGCTCACCACAGGGAAACCCCTACGAGCAGTACTTC	CASSPQGNPYEQYF
.	TRBJ1-6	TRBV11-2	.	TGTGCCAGCAGCTTAGATCTGCAGACCAATTCACCCCTCCACTTT	CASSLDLQTNSPLHF
.	TRBJ2-7	TRBV4-2	TRBD1	TGTGCCAGCAGCTCCCGACAGGGACCCTACGAGCAGTACTTC	CASSSRQGPYEQYF
.	TRBJ2-1	TRBV4-3	.	TGCGCCAGCAGCCAAGCTAGGGCAGCGGGCTATGGGGGTGAGCAGTTCTTC	CASSQARAAGYGGEQFF
.	TRBJ1-5	TRBV5-8	.	TGTGCCAGCAGCTTGGGGCAGCACAATCAGCCCCAGCATTTT	CASSLGQHNQPQHF
.	TRBJ2-3	TRBV2	.	TGTGCCAGCAGCTTACCCACAGGGCCCACAGATACGCAGTATTTT	CASSLPTGPTDTQYF
.	TRBJ2-2	TRBV4-3	TRBD1	TGCGCCAGCAGCCACGGACAGGGGAACACCGGGGAGCTGTTTTTT	CASSHGQGNTGELFF
.	TRBJ2-1	TRBV28	.	TGTGCCAGCACGGTTACAGGGCAACACAATGAGCAGTTCTTC	CASTVTGQHNEQFF
once	TRBJ1-1	TRBV7-8	.	TGTGCCAGCAGCCCGTCTATTCGGGGTGAAGCTTTCTTT	CASSPSIRGEAFF
.	TRBJ1-3	TRBV19	.	TGTGCCAGTAGTAGAGGACTCGGACCCTACACCATATATTTT	CASSRGLGPYTIYF
.	TRBJ1-1	TRBV19	.	TGTGCCAGTAGTTGGCAGGTCGGTTATGTGAACACTGAAGCTTTCTTT	CASSWQVGYVNTEAFF
.	TRBJ1-1	TRBV18	TRBD1	TGTGCCAGCTCACCCGGACAGGGCATGTACACTGAAGCTTTCTTT	CASSPGQGMYTEAFF
.	TRBJ1-5	TRBV10-3	.	TGTGCCATCAGTGAGTCAATTGCGGGGAAAGGGCAGCCCCAGCATTTT	CAISESIAGKGQPQHF
.	TRBJ2-3	TRBV7-3	TRBD2	TGTGCCAGCAGCCGGGGACTAGTCACAGATACGCAGTATTTT	CASSRGLVTDTQYF
.	TRBJ1-1	TRBV7-2	TRBD1	TGTGCCAGCAGCCCTCAGGGGGCAGGGGGCACTGAAGCTTTCTTT	CASSPQGAGGTEAFF
.	TRBJ1-5	TRBV10-3	.	TGTGCCATCAGTGAGTTCCAGGCGGGGGATCAGCCCCAGCATTTT	CAISEFQAGDQPQHF
.	TRBJ1-4	TRBV5-1	.	TGCGCCAGCAGCTTGGACGCCTGGACAAATGAAAAACTGTTTTTT	CASSLDAWTNEKLFF
.	TRBJ1-3	TRBV19	.	TGTGCCAGTTCTACAAGCCATGGAAACACCATATATTTT	CASSTSHGNTIYF
.	TRBJ2-7	TRBV13	.	TGTGCCAGCAGCTTAGGAGGGTTGGAGCAGTACTTC	CASSLGGLEQYF
.	TRBJ2-3	TRBV28	TRBD2	TGTGCCAGCAGTACCGGGACTAGCGGGGTCACAGATACGCAGTATTTT	CASSTGTSGVTDTQYF
once	TRBJ1-1	TRBV5-4	.	TGTGCCAGCAGCCCGGGAGGGACTGAAGCTTTCTTT	CASSPGGTEAFF
.	TRBJ1-1	TRBV5-4	.	TGTGCCAGCAGCACGGACAGTACTGAAGCTTTCTTT	CASSTDSTEAFF
.	TRBJ1-5	TRBV7-6	.	TGTGCCAGCAGCCTAAGGGAGGGCTATAGCAATCAGCCCCAGCATTTT	CASSLREGYSNQPQHF
.	TRBJ1-2	TRBV6-1	.	TGTGCCAGCAGTGTGGTTGGCTACACCTTC	CASSVVGYTF
.	TRBJ1-1	TRBV7-2	TRBD1	TGTGCCAGCAGCTCTCAGGGGGCGAACACTGAAGCTTTCTTT	CASSSQGANTEAFF
.	TRBJ2-3	TRBV4-2	.	TGTGCCAGCAGCCAAGGGGGTCTCAATGGAGATACGCAGTATTTT	CASSQGGLNGDTQYF
.	TRBJ2-7	TRBV19	TRBD1	TGTGCCAGTAGTCCTTTAGGACAGGGGTTCAACGAGCAGTACTTC	CASSPLGQGFNEQYF
.	TRBJ2-1	TRBV20-1	.	TGCAGTGCTAGAGTGAGTTATGAGCAGTTCTTC	CSARVSYEQFF
once	TRBJ2-1	TRBV5-6	.	TGTGCCAGCCTCCGGTCAAATGAGCAGTTCTTC	CASLRSNEQFF
.	TRBJ1-2	TRBV15	TRBD1	TGTGCCACCAGCCTCGACAGGGGCAACTATGGCTACACCTTC	CATSLDRGNYGYTF
.	TRBJ2-3	TRBV6-1	.	TGTGCCAGCAGTGAAGTACCAGGGAGGGATACGCAGTATTTT	CASSEVPGRDTQYF
.	TRBJ2-4	TRBV5-1	TRBD2	TGCGCCAGCAGCCCAGATAGTGTAGCGGGCTCCAAAAACATTCAGTACTTC	CASSPDSVAGSKNIQYF
once	TRBJ2-2	TRBV11-2	.	TGTGCCAGCAGCTCGAAGGAGTATCCGAACACCGGGGAGCTGTTTTTT	CASSSKEYPNTGELFF
.	TRBJ1-2	TRBV7-6	.	TGTGCCAGCAGCGCCATCCGGGACGCTGGATCGGAGGGCTACACCTTC	CASSAIRDAGSEGYTF